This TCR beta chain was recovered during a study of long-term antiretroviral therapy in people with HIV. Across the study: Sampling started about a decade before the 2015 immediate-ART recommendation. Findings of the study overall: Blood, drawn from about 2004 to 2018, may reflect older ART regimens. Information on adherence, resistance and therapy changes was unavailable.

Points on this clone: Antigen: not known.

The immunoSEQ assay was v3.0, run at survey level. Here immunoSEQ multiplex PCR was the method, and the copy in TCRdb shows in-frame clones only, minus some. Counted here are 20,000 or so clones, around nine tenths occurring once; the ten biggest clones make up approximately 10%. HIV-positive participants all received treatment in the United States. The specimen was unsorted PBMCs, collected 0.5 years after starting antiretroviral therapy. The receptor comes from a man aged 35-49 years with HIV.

In DNA, the CDR3 is TGTGCCAGCAGCCCTTCACCGGAGACCCAGTACTTC. As protein: CASSPSPETQYF. This chain links TRBV7-7 with TRBJ2-5, with D hard to call. The V end lost 5 bases, the J end lost 5 bases, and 9 bases lay between the germline ends. This CDR3 comprises 12 residues. Germline-derived CDR1 and CDR2 are SSHAT and FNYEAQ (reference sequence).